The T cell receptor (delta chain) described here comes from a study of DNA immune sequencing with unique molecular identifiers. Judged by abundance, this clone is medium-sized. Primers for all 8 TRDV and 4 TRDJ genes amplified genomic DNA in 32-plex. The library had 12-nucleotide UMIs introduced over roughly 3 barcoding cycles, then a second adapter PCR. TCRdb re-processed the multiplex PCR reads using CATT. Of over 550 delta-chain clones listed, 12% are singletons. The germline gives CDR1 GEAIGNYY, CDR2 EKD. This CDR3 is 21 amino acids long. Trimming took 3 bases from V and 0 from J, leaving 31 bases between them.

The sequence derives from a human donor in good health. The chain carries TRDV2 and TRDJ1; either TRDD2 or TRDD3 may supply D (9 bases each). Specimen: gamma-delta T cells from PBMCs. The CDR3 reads CACDGLPTSDWGKPNTDKLIF. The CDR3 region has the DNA TGTGCCTGTGACGGCCTTCCTACTTCGGACTGGGGGAAACCAAACACCGATAAACTCATCTTT.